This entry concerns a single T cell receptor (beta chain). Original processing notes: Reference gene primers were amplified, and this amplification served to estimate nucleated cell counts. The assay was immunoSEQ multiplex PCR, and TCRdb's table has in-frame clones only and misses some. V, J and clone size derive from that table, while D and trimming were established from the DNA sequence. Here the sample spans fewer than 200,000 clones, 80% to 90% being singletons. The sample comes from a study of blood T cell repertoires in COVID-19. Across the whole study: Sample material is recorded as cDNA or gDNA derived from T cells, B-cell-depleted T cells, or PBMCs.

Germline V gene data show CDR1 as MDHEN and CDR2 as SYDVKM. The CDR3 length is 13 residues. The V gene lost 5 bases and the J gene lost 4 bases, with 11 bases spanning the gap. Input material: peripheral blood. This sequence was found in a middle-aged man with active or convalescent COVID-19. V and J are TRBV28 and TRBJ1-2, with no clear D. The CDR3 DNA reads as TGTGCCAGCAGTACAGCCCGTGTCTATGGCTACACCTTC. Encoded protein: CASSTARVYGYTF.